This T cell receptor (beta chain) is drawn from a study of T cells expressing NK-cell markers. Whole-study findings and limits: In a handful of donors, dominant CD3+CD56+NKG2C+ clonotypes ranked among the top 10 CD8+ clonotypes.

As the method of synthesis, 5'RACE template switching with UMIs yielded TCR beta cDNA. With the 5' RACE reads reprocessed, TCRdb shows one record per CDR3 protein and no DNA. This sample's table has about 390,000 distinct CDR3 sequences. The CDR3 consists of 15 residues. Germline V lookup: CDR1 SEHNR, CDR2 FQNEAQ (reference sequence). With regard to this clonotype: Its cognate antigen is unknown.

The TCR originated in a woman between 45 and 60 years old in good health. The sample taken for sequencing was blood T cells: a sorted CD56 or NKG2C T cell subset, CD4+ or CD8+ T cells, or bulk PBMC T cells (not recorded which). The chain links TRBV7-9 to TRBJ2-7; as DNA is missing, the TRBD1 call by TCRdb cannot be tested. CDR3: CASSSRDRPSYEQYF. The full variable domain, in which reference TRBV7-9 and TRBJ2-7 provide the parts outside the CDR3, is DTGVSQNPRHKITKRGQNVTFRCDPISEHNRLYWYRQTLGQGPEFLTYFQNEAQLEKSRLLSDRFSAERPKGSFSTLEIQRTEQGDSAMYLCASSSRDRPSYEQYFGPGTRLTVT.